This TCR beta chain was retrieved from a study of monozygotic twins with inflammatory bowel disease. Study-wide results and limits: None of the different T cell subtypes could be distinguished from one another.

Samples each yielded cDNA through eight separate reactions. Molecular identifiers with 6-nucleotide sample barcodes were added during cDNA synthesis via template switching. No DNA is given; TCRdb re-called the 5' RACE reads and lists each CDR3 protein once. The sample holds some 300,000 distinct CDR3 sequences. The V gene's germline CDR1 is SGHTA and CDR2 FQGTGA. This CDR3 has 14 residues. Note on this clonotype: As yet, its antigen is unknown.

Sample: blood. This clonotype originated in a human donor with ulcerative colitis or Crohn's disease, or a healthy co-twin of an affected twin (not recorded which). The chain employs TRBV7-3 and TRBJ1-1. CDR3 sequence reads: CASSLQGRSTEAFF.